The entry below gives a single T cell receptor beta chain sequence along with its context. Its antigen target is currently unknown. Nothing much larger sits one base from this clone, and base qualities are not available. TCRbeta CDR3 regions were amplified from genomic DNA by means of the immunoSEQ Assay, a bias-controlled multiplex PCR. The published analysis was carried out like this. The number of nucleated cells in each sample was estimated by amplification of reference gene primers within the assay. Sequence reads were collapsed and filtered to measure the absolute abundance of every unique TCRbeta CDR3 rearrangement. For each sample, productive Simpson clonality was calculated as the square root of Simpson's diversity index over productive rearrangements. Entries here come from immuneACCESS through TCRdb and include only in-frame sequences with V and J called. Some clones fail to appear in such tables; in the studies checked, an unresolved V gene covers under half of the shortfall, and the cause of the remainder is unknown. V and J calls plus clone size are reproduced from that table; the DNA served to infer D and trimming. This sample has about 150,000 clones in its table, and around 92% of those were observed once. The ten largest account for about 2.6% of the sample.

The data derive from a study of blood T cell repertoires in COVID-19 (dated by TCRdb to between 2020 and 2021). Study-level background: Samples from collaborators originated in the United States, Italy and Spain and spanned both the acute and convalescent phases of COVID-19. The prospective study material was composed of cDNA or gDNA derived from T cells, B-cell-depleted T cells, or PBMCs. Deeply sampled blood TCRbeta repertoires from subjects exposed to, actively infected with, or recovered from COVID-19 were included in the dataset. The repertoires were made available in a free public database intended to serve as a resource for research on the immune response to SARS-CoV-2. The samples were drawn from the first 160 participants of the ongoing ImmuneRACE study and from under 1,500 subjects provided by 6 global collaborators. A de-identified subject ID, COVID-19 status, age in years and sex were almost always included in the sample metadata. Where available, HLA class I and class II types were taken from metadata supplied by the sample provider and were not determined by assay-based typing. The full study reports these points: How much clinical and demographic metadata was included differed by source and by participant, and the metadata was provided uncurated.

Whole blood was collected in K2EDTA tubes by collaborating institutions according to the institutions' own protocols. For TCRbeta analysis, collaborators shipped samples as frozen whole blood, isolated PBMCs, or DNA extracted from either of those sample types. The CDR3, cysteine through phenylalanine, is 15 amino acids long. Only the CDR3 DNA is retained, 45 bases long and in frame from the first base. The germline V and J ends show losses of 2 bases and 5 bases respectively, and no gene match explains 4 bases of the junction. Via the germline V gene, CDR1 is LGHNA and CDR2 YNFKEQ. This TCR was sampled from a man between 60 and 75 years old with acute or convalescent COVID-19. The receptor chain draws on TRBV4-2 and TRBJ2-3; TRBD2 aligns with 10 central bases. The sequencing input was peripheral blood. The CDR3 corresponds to CASSQKRGGQDTQYF. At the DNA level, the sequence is TGTGCCAGCAGCCAAAAGCGGGGGGGCCAAGATACGCAGTATTTT.